The 26 T cell receptor beta chains below were found in one sample sequenced in a study of somatic mutations in cytotoxic T cells in rheumatoid arthritis. The protocol was immunoSEQ multiplex PCR, while the TCRdb copy is restricted to in-frame clones and leaves out a portion. Here the sample spans some 16,000 clones, roughly 77% being singletons. Material: CD8+ T cells sorted from blood. These receptor sequences come from an adult with rheumatoid arthritis.

The rearrangement uses TRBV13 and TRBJ2-5, with a tentative D call TRBD2 (5 bases). The length of the CDR3 is 16 residues. V shed 4 bases and J shed 2 bases, with 17 bases lying between them. Germline V lookup: CDR1 PRHDT, CDR2 FYEKMQ (reference sequence). The CDR3 loop reads CASSSSSHGDQETQYF. The CDR3 DNA reads as TGTGCCAGCAGCTCAAGTTCCCACGGGGATCAAGAGACCCAGTACTTC.

This clone was found once. The genes are TRBV9 and TRBJ2-5; either TRBD1 or TRBD2 may fit D (5 bases each). Trimming removed 3 bases from V and 5 bases from J, with 20 bases in between. CDR3 length: 16 residues. Germline V gene sequence: CDR1 SGDLS, CDR2 YYNGEE. CDR3 in amino acids: CASSGEGTLKGETQYF. CDR3 DNA: TGTGCCAGCAGCGGCGAAGGGACCCTCAAAGGGGAGACCCAGTACTTC. The complete variable domain, with remaining parts taken from reference TRBV9 and TRBJ2-5, reads DSGVTQTPKHLITATGQRVTLRCSPRSGDLSVYWYQQSLDQGLQFLIQYYNGEERAKGNILERFSAQQFPDLHSELNLSSLELGDSALYFCASSGEGTLKGETQYFGPGTRLLVL.

This chain connects TRBV11-2 to TRBJ1-6; D is ambiguous. This CDR3 comprises 15 residues. CDR1 and CDR2 (germline): SGHAT, FQNNGV. Trimming pared 5 bases from V and 4 bases from J, leaving 12 bases between. CDR3 sequence (DNA): TGTGCCAGCAGCCCCGAGTGGGAGTATAATTCACCCCTCCACTTT. Amino acid sequence: CASSPEWEYNSPLHF.

The gene calls are TRBV28 and TRBJ1-1; D gene unclear. Trimming pared 2 bases from V and 1 base from J, leaving 17 bases between. CDR3 length equals 17 residues. Germline V gene lookup returns CDR1 MDHEN and CDR2 SYDVKM. CDR3 coding DNA: TGTGCCAGCAGTTTAAATATAGGACCAAAGACGAACACTGAAGCTTTCTTT. Translated, it gives CASSLNIGPKTNTEAFF.

The chain uses TRBV19 and TRBJ1-2, with D possibly TRBD1 on 5 matching bases. The V gene's germline CDR1 is LNHDA and CDR2 SQIVND (reference sequence). CDR3 length equals 14 residues. The ends were cut back, 3 bases at V and 6 bases at J, with 14 bases in the middle. CDR3: CASSIYTGRDGYTF. In DNA form, the CDR3 reads TGTGCCAGTAGTATCTACACAGGACGGGATGGCTACACCTTC.

The gene calls are TRBV10-3 and TRBJ2-3, with D tentatively TRBD1 (6 bases). CDR3 length equals 19 residues. Germline-derived CDR1 and CDR2 are ENHRY and SYGVKD. Trimming removed 0 bases from V and 3 bases from J, with 22 bases in between. DNA of the CDR3: TGTGCCATCAGTGAGTCGTCAAACAGGGTTAGTTCCTATACAGATACGCAGTATTTT. This translates into CAISESSNRVSSYTDTQYF.

CDR3 loop: CASSLGAGISYEQYF. CDR3 in DNA: TGTGCCAGCAGCTTGGGGGCCGGGATTTCCTACGAGCAGTACTTC. The chain uses TRBV5-6 and TRBJ2-7, with D possibly TRBD2 on 5 matching bases. The V gene's germline CDR1 is SGHDT and CDR2 YYEEEE. The CDR3 runs to 15 residues. Trimming shortened V by 0 bases and J by 1 base, and 11 bases separated the two germline ends.

This chain links TRBV7-9 with TRBJ1-1, with D hard to call. The germline V gene has CDR1 SEHNR and CDR2 FQNEAQ (reference sequence). The CDR3 totals 11 residues. The V and J ends lost 6 bases and 6 bases respectively, with 8 bases between them. CDR3 sequence (DNA): TGTGCCAGCAGTTTTACAGCTGAAGCTTTCTTT. Its translation: CASSFTAEAFF. Full variable domain (outside the CDR3, taken from reference TRBV7-9 and TRBJ1-1): DTGVSQNPRHKITKRGQNVTFRCDPISEHNRLYWYRQTLGQGPEFLTYFQNEAQLEKSRLLSDRFSAERPKGSFSTLEIQRTEQGDSAMYLCASSFTAEAFFGQGTRLTVV.

The rearrangement joins TRBV6-4 to TRBJ1-1; TRBD1 aligns across 10 bases. The CDR3 sequence is 16 residues long. Per germline, CDR1 MRHNA and CDR2 SNTAGT. V was clipped by 4 bases and J by 3 bases; unmatched bases: 8. CDR3 coding DNA: TGTGCCAGCAGTGCCCAGACAGGGGGCGAGTACACTGAAGCTTTCTTT. As protein: CASSAQTGGEYTEAFF.

V usage is TRBV28 and J usage is TRBJ2-7; D uncertain. V was shortened by 5 bases and J by 0 bases, with 8 bases between the two germline ends. In germline, CDR1 is MDHEN, CDR2 SYDVKM. This CDR3 has 13 residues. The CDR3 bases are TGTGCCAGCAGTACACTAAGCTCCTACGAGCAGTACGTC. Protein sequence: CASSTLSSYEQYV.

Of note for this clone: Other DNA sequences in the sample encode the same CDR3. As DNA, the CDR3 is TGTGCCAGCAGTCAGGGATCTGGAAACACCATATATTTT. It translates to CASSQGSGNTIYF. This rearrangement joins TRBV9 to TRBJ1-3, with D possibly being TRBD1 (5 bases). There are 13 residues in the CDR3. CDR1 SGDLS and CDR2 YYNGEE come from the germline V gene. The V end was cut by 5 bases, the J end by 1 base, with 7 bases between.

This sequence joins TRBV6-4 and TRBJ2-7; TRBD1 matches at 11 bases. V lost 0 bases, J lost 6 bases, and 4 bases stayed unmatched. The CDR3 has 15 residues. Germline values: CDR1 MRHNA, CDR2 SNTAGT. The CDR3, as DNA: TGTGCCAGCAGTGACTCGACCGGGACAGGGGGCGAGCAGTACGTC. Amino acids: CASSDSTGTGGEQYV.

The J gene is TRBJ1-1, the V gene TRBV18; tentatively, D is TRBD1 (5 bases). Germline values: CDR1 KGHSH, CDR2 LQKENI. The CDR3 runs to 14 residues. V lost 3 bases and J 1 base, leaving 9 bases between the germline ends. CDR3 nucleotides: TGTGCCAGCTCACCGGTCGACAGGAACACTGAAGCTTTCTTT. Translation gives CASSPVDRNTEAFF. The whole variable domain, remainder taken from reference TRBV18 and TRBJ1-1, is NAGVMQNPRHLVRRRGQEARLRCSPMKGHSHVYWYRQLPEEGLKFMVYLQKENIIDESGMPKERFSAEFPKEGPSILRIQQVVRGDSAAYFCASSPVDRNTEAFFGQGTRLTVV.

This clone was detected only once. The chain combines TRBV5-8 with TRBJ1-1; D is ambiguous. Trimming stripped 4 bases from V and 1 base from J, with 8 bases between. Per the germline V gene, CDR1 is SGHTS and CDR2 is YDEGEE. This CDR3 has 13 amino acids. The CDR3 nucleotides are TGTGCCAGCAGCGAGAGAGGGAACACTGAAGCTTTCTTT. Amino acids: CASSERGNTEAFF.

V and J are TRBV5-8 and TRBJ1-6; TRBD1 aligns across 8 bases. With V trimmed by 4 bases and J by 4 bases, 7 bases remained unmatched. The CDR3 contains 16 residues. CDR1 SGHTS and CDR2 YDEGEE come from the germline V gene. DNA for the CDR3: TGTGCCAGCAGCGCCCGTTGGACAGGGTATAATTCACCCCTCCACTTT. Translating gives CASSARWTGYNSPLHF.

This clone came up a few times. The chain is built from TRBV7-9 and TRBJ1-2; D remains ambiguous. Trimming removed 1 base from V and 4 bases from J, with 10 bases in between. The germline V gene encodes CDR1 SEHNR and CDR2 FQNEAQ (reference sequence). The CDR3 sequence is 14 residues long. CDR3 nucleotide sequence: TGTGCCAGCAGCTTAGTAGGTAGACCCTATGGCTACACCTTC. Protein: CASSLVGRPYGYTF. The variable domain in full, with the rest retrieved from reference TRBV7-9 and TRBJ1-2, is DTGVSQNPRHKITKRGQNVTFRCDPISEHNRLYWYRQTLGQGPEFLTYFQNEAQLEKSRLLSDRFSAERPKGSFSTLEIQRTEQGDSAMYLCASSLVGRPYGYTFGSGTRLTVV.

This clone has more than one count but fewer than ten. V usage is TRBV5-6 and J usage is TRBJ1-2, with D unresolved. The V end lost 1 base, the J end lost 3 bases, and 10 bases lay between the germline ends. The germline V gene encodes CDR1 SGHDT and CDR2 YYEEEE. The CDR3 runs to 14 residues. CDR3 DNA sequence: TGTGCCAGCAGCTTGATACAGAGGGACTATGGCTACACCTTC. This codes for CASSLIQRDYGYTF.

The chain is built from TRBV9 and TRBJ2-5; 9 bases match TRBD2. J gave up 4 bases and V 6 bases, and 10 bases lay outside the gene matches. The germline gives CDR1 SGDLS, CDR2 YYNGEE. The CDR3 is made up of 15 amino acids. CDR3 nucleotides: TGTGCCAGCACCGAGACTAGCGGCCTCGGAGAGACCCAGTACTTC. Encoded protein: CASTETSGLGETQYF.

The chain combines TRBV4-1 with TRBJ2-1; D ambiguous. Per the germline V gene, CDR1 is MGHRA and CDR2 is YSYEKL. The CDR3 sequence is 15 residues long. Trimming took off 0 bases at V and 9 bases at J, with 15 bases between the two ends. The CDR3 region is CASSQEGRPEVEQFF. As DNA, the CDR3 is TGCGCCAGCAGCCAAGAGGGCAGGCCTGAGGTTGAGCAGTTCTTC.

The rearrangement links TRBV5-5 to TRBJ2-7; 7 nucleotides match TRBD1. Unmatched junction bases numbered 12, after V lost 4 bases and J lost 5 bases. This CDR3 spans 15 amino acids. From germline, CDR1 is SGHKS and CDR2 YYEKEE (reference sequence). This chain's CDR3 is CASSPSPTGSHEQYF. CDR3 DNA sequence: TGTGCCAGCAGCCCCTCCCCGACAGGGTCCCACGAGCAGTACTTC.

This chain links TRBV4-2 with TRBJ1-1; D ambiguous. The germline V gene has CDR1 LGHNA and CDR2 YNFKEQ. V was shortened by 3 bases and J by 0 bases, with 11 bases between the two germline ends. The CDR3 is 15 residues long. This CDR3 is CASSQGPVVNTEAFF. Written as DNA, the CDR3 is TGTGCCAGCAGCCAGGGCCCGGTGGTGAACACTGAAGCTTTCTTT.

A few counts support this clone. The V gene is TRBV6-1, the J gene TRBJ2-2, with D possibly being TRBD2 (6 bases). The germline gives CDR1 MNHNS, CDR2 SASEGT. The CDR3 runs to 15 residues. Deletions cut 1 base from V and 7 bases from J, with 13 bases between. The CDR3 coding sequence is TGTGCCAGCAGTGAAGTTGCGGGAACCGGCGGGGAGCTGTTTTTT. Its protein is CASSEVAGTGGELFF.

This chain uses TRBV7-9 with TRBJ2-2; D is unclear. Germline V gene data show CDR1 as SEHNR and CDR2 as FQNEAQ (reference sequence). Trimming pared 7 bases from V and 1 base from J, leaving 13 bases between. The CDR3 consists of 15 residues. The CDR3 sequence: CASKGLAGNTGELFF. CDR3 nucleotide sequence: TGTGCCAGCAAGGGATTGGCAGGGAACACCGGGGAGCTGTTTTTT.

The chain carries TRBV28 and TRBJ1-6; D possibly corresponds to TRBD1 (6 bases). The V end lost 5 bases, the J end lost 7 bases, and 12 bases lay between the germline ends. The CDR3 extends over 14 amino acids. Per the germline V gene, CDR1 is MDHEN and CDR2 is SYDVKM. CDR3 sequence: CASSKGHSNSPLHF. The CDR3, as DNA: TGTGCCAGCAGTAAGGGACACTCAAATTCACCCCTCCACTTT.

The table lists this clone with a few counts. The chain links TRBV13 to TRBJ1-4; TRBD1 aligns across 7 bases. The CDR3 is 15 amino acids. Germline-derived CDR1 and CDR2 are PRHDT and FYEKMQ (reference sequence). Losses at the gene ends were 5 bases for V and 4 bases for J; bases not matched to a gene: 7. The CDR3 sequence: CASSAPGQLNEKLFF. Written as DNA, the CDR3 is TGTGCCAGCAGCGCTCCGGGACAGCTTAATGAAAAACTGTTTTTT.

The CDR3 nucleotides read TGTGCCAGCAGCAAAGAGGATCCCCTCGAGCAGTACGTC. Residues: CASSKEDPLEQYV. J is TRBJ2-7 and V is TRBV21-1. TRBV21-1 is deemed a pseudogene. The length of the CDR3 is 13 residues.